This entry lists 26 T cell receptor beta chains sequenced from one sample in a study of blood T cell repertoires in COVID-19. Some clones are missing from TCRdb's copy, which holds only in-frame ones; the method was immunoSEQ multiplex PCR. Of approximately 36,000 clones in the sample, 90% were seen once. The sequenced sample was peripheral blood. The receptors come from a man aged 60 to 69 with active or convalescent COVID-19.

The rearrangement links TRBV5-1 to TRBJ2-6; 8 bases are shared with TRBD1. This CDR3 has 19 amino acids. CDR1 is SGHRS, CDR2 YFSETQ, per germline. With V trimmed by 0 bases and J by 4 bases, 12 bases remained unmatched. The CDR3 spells CASSLGQNRGYGGANVLTF. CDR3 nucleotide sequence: TGCGCCAGCAGCTTGGGGCAGAACAGGGGGTATGGCGGGGCCAACGTCCTGACTTTC.

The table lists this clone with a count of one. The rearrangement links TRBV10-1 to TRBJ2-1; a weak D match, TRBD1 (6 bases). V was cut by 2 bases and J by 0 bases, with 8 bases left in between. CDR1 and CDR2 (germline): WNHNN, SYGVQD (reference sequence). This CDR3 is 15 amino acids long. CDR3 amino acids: CASSEVRGSYNEQFF. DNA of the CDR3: TGCGCCAGCAGTGAGGTCAGGGGCTCCTACAATGAGCAGTTCTTC.

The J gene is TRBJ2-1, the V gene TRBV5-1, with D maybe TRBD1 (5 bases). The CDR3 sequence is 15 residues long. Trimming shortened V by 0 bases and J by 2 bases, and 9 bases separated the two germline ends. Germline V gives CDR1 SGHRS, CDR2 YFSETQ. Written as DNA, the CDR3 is TGCGCCAGCAGCTTGGCACCAGGGACCTACAATGAGCAGTTCTTC. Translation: CASSLAPGTYNEQFF.

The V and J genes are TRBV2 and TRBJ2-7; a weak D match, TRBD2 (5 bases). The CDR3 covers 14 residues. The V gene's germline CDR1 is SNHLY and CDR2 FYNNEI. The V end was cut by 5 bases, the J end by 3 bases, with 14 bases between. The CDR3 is CASSFVLGIYEQYF. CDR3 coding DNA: TGTGCCAGCAGTTTCGTCCTCGGGATCTACGAGCAGTACTTC.

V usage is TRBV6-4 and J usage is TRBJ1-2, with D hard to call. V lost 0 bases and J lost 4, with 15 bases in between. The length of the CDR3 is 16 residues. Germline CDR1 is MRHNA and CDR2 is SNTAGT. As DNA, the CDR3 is TGTGCCAGCAGTGACTCCGTTAACGGTCCCTTCTATGGCTACACCTTC. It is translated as CASSDSVNGPFYGYTF.

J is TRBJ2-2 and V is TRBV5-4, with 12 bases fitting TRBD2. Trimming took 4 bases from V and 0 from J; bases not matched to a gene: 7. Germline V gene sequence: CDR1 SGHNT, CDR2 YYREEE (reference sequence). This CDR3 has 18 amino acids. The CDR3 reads CASSPRGLAGTNTGELFF. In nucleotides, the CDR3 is TGTGCCAGCAGCCCGCGGGGACTAGCGGGCACGAACACCGGGGAGCTGTTTTTT.

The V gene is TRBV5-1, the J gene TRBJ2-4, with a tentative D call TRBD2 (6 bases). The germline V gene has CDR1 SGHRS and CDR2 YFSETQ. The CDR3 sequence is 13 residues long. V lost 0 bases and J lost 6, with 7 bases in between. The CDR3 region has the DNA TGCGCCAGCAGCTTGGCCGGGGGAAACATTCAGTACTTC. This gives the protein CASSLAGGNIQYF.

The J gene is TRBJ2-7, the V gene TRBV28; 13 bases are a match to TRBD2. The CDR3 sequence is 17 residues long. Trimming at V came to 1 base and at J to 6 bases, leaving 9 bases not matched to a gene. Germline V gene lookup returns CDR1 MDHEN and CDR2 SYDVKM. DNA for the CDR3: TGTGCCAGCAGTTTATTAACAGGTACTAGCGGGAGGGTCGAGCAGTACTTC. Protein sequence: CASSLLTGTSGRVEQYF.

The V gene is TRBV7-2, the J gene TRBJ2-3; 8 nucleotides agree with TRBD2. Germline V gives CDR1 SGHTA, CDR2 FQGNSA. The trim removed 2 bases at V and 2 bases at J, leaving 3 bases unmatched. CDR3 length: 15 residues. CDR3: CASSLRGRPTDTQYF. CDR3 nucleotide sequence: TGTGCCAGCAGCTTACGCGGGAGGCCCACAGATACGCAGTATTTT.

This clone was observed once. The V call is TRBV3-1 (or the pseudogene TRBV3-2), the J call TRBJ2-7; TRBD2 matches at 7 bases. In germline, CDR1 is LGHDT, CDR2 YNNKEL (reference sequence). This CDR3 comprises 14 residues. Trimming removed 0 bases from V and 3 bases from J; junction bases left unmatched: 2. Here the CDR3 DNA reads TGTGCCAGCAGCCAAGAGCGCGGGAGCTACGAGCAGTACTTC. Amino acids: CASSQERGSYEQYF.

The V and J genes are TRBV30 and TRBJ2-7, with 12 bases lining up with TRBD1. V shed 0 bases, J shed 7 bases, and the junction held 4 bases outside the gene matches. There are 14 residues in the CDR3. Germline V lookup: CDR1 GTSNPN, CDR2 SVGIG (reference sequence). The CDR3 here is CAWSVRDRGQEQYF. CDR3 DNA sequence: TGTGCCTGGAGTGTACGGGACAGGGGGCAGGAGCAGTACTTC.

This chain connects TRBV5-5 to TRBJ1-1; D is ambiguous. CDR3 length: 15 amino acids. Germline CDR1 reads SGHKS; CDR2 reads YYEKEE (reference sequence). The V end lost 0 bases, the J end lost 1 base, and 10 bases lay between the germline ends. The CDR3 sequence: CASSLAAGGNTEAFF. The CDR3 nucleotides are TGTGCCAGCAGCTTGGCCGCCGGAGGGAACACTGAAGCTTTCTTT.

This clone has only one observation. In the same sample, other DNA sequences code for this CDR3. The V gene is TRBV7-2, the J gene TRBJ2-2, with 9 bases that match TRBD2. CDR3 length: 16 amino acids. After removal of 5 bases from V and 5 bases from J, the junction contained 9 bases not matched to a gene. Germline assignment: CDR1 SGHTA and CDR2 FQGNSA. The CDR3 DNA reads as TGTGCCAGCAGCGCTCGACTAGCGGTCAATACCGGGGAGCTGTTTTTT. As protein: CASSARLAVNTGELFF.

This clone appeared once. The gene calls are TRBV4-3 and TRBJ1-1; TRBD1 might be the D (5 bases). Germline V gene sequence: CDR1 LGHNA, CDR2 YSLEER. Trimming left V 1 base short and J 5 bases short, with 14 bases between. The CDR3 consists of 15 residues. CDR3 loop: CASSQGGRVGTEAFF. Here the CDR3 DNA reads TGCGCCAGCAGCCAAGGGGGCAGGGTTGGGACTGAAGCTTTCTTT.

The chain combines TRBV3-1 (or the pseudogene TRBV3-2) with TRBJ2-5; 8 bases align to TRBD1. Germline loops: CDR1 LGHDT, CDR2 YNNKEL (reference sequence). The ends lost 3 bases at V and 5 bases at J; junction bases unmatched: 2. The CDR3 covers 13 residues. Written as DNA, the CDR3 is TGTGCCAGCAGCCAGGACAGGGCGGAGACCCAGTACTTC. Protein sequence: CASSQDRAETQYF.

CDR3 protein: CASRDRGLGNSPLHF. The CDR3 DNA sequence: TGTGCCAGCCGTGACAGGGGATTAGGAAATTCACCCCTCCACTTT. The chain is built from TRBV3-1 (or the pseudogene TRBV3-2) and TRBJ1-6; 8 bases are a match to TRBD1. The CDR3 extends over 15 amino acids. J was trimmed by 7 bases and V by 8 bases; bases with no gene match: 10. Germline assignment: CDR1 LGHDT and CDR2 YNNKEL (reference sequence).

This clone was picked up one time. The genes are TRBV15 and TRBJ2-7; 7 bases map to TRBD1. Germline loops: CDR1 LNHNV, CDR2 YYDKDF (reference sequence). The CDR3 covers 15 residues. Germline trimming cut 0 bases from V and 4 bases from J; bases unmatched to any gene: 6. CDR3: CATSRDKGAPYEQYF. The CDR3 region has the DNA TGTGCCACCAGCAGAGATAAGGGGGCGCCGTACGAGCAGTACTTC. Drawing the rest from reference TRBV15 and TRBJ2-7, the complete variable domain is DAMVIQNPRYQVTQFGKPVTLSCSQTLNHNVMYWYQQKSSQAPKLLFHYYDKDFNNEADTPDNFQSRRPNTSFCFLDIRSPGLGDTAMYLCATSRDKGAPYEQYFGPGTRLTVT.

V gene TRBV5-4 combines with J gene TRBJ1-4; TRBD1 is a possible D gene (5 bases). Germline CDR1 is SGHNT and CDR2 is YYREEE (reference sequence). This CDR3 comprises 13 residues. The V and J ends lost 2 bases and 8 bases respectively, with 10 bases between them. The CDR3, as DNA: TGTGCCAGCAGCTTCCAGGGAGGGGAAAAACTGTTTTTT. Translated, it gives CASSFQGGEKLFF.

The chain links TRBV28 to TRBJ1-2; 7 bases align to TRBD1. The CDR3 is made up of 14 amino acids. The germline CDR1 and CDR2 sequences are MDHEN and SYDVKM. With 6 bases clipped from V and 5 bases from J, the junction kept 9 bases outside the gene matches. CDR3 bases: TGTGCCAGCAGCACCTCGGGACAGACTTATGGCTACACCTTC. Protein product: CASSTSGQTYGYTF.

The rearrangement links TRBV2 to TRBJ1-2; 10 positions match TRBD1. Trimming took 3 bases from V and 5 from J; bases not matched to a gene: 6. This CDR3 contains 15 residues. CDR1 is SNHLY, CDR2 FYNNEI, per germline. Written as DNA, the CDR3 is TGTGCCAGCAGTGAGGTGCGGGACAGGGGATATGGCTACACCTTC. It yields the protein CASSEVRDRGYGYTF.

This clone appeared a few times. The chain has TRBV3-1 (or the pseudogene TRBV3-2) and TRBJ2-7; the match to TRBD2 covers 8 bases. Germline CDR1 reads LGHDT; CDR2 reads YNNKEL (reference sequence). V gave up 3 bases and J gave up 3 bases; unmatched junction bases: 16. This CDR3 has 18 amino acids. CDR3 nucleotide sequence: TGTGCCAGCAGCCACCTGGCTAGCGGGCTACTTAGAAACTACGAGCAGTACTTC. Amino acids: CASSHLASGLLRNYEQYF.

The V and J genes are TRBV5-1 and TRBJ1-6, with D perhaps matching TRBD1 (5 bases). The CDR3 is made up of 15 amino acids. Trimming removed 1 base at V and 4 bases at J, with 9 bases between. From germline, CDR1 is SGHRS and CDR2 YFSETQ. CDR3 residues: CASSLMTDYNSPLHF. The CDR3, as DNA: TGCGCCAGCAGCTTGATGACAGATTATAATTCACCCCTCCACTTT.

CDR3 protein: CSVEDPRRDLNEQFF. CDR3 nucleotides: TGCAGCGTTGAAGATCCAAGGCGGGACCTAAATGAGCAGTTCTTC. This chain uses TRBV29-1 with TRBJ2-1, with a possible D match to TRBD2 (6 bases). The CDR3 length is 15 residues. Germline-derived CDR1 and CDR2 are SQVTM and ANQGSEA. Trimming removed 0 bases at V and 7 bases at J, with 16 bases between.

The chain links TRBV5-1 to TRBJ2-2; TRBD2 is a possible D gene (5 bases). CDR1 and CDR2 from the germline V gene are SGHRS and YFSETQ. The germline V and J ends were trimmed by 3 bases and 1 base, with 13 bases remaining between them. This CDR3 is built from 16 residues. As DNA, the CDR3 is TGCGCCAGCAGCTCCGAAGGGAGAAAGAACACCGGGGAGCTGTTTTTT. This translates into CASSSEGRKNTGELFF.

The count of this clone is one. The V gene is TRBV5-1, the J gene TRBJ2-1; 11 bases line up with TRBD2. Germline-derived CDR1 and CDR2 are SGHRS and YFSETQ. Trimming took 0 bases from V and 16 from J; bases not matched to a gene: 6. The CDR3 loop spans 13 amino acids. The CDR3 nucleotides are TGCGCCAGCAGCTTGGGGACTAGCGGGCCGATTTTCTTC. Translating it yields CASSLGTSGPIFF.

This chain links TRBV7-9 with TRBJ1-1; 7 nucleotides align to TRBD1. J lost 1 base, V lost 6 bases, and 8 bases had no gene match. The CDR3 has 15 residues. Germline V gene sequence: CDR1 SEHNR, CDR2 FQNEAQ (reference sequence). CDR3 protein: CASRRPGTANTEAFF. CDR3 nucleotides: TGTGCCAGCAGGCGTCCCGGGACAGCGAACACTGAAGCTTTCTTT.